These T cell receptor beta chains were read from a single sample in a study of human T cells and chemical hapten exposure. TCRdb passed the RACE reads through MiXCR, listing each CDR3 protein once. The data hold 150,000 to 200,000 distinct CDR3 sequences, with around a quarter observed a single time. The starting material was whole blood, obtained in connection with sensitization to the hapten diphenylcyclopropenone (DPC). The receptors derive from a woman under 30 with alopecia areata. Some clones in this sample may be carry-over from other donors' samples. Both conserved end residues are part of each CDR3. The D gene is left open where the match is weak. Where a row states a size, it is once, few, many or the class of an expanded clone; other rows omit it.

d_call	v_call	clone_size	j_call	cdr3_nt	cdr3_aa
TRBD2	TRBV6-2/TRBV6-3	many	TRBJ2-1	TGTGCCAGCAACCCTAGCGGGGGGATCTTCAATGAGCAGTTCTTC	CASNPSGGIFNEQFF
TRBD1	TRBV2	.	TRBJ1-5	TGTGCCAGCAGTCGCGACAGGGCAGAGCGGCCCCAGCATTTT	CASSRDRAERPQHF
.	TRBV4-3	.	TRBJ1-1	TGCGCCAGCAGCCCAGGACTGCCCGCGGAAGCTTTCTTT	CASSPGLPAEAFF
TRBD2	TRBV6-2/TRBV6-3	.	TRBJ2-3	TGTGCCAGCAGTTACCCCCAGGGCGGGAGATTCACAGATACGCAGTATTTT	CASSYPQGGRFTDTQYF
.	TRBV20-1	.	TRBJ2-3	TGCAGTGCTACTAGCAGCACAGATACGCAGTATTTT	CSATSSTDTQYF
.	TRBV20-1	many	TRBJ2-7	TGCAGTGCTAGAGTCGCAGGGGCAAATAAGCAGTACTTC	CSARVAGANKQYF
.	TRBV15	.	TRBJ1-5	TGTGCCACCAGCAGAGATAAGGGGGGGGCAGCAAATCAGCCCCAGCATTTT	CATSRDKGGAANQPQHF
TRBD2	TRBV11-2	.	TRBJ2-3	TGTGCCAGCAGCTTAGATAGCCTAGCGGTTTATACGCAGTATTTT	CASSLDSLAVYTQYF
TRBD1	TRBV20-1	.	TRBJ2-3	TGCAGTGCTACGGGACAGGCCTCTAGCACAGATACGCAGTATTTT	CSATGQASSTDTQYF
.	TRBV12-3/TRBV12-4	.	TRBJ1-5	TGTGCCAGCTCCGCCTCCCCAGCAGATCAGCCCCAGCATTTT	CASSASPADQPQHF
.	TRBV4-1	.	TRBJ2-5	TGCGCCAGCAGCCAAGATGCAGCGGCAGTCCAAGAGACCCAGTACTTC	CASSQDAAAVQETQYF
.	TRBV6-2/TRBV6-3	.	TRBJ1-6	TGTGCCAGCAGTACCCCAAGGGGGAGATTTGATTCACCCCTCCACTTT	CASSTPRGRFDSPLHF
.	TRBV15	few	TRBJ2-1	TGTGCCACCAGCAGAGATCCGAATTTAAACAATGAGCAGTTCTTC	CATSRDPNLNNEQFF
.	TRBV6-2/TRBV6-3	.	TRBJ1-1	TGTGCCAGCAGTTACGACGGGAAGGTAACTGAAGCTTTCTTT	CASSYDGKVTEAFF
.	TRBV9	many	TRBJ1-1	TGTGCCAGCAGCCCCGGGAGGGGACCTGAAGCTTTCTTT	CASSPGRGPEAFF
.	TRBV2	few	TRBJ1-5	TGTGCCAGCTCGGGGCAGGGCGAGACGCAGCCCCAGCATTTT	CASSGQGETQPQHF
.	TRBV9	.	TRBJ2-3	TGTGCCAGCAGCGGAGGGACAAGTCTAGACACAGATACGCAGTATTTT	CASSGGTSLDTDTQYF
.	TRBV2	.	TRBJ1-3	TGTGCCAGCAGTGAATGGAACTCTGGAAACACCATATATTTT	CASSEWNSGNTIYF
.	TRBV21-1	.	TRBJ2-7	TGTGCCAGCTTTCCCGTCGGATGGCGTGGCGAGCAGTACTTC	CASFPVGWRGEQYF
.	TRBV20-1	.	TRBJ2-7	TGCAGTGCTAGAGTGGGGGAGAGAAAGTACGAGCAGTACTTC	CSARVGERKYEQYF
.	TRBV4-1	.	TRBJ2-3	TGCGCCAGCCAAAAGGGGGGAACGCAGTATTTT	CASQKGGTQYF
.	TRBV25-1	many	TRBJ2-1	TGTGCCAGCATGGTCGACAGAAGCTCCTACAATGAGCAGTTCTTC	CASMVDRSSYNEQFF
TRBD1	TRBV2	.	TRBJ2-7	TGTGCCAGCACCCGACCGACAGGGAATGGCGAGCAGTACTTC	CASTRPTGNGEQYF
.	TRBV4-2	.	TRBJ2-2	TGTGCCAGCAGCCAACCCGAGAACACCGGGGAGCTGTTTTTT	CASSQPENTGELFF
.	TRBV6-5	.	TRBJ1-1	TGTGCCAGCAGAGATCTAGGGGGTACTGAAGCTTTCTTT	CASRDLGGTEAFF
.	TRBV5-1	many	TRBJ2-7	TGCGCCAGCAGCTTGGTGGTAGGGGGCTACGAGCAGTACTTC	CASSLVVGGYEQYF
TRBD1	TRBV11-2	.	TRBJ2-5	TGTGCCAGCAGCCACCCCCGGGACAGGGGTTTGGAGACCCAGTACTTC	CASSHPRDRGLETQYF
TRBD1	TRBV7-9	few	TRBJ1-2	TGTGCCAGCAGCTTTTCTCACCCGGGACAGGCTTATGGCTACACCTTC	CASSFSHPGQAYGYTF
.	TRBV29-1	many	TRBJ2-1	TGCAGCGTGGATTGGGGGAATGAGCAGTTCTTC	CSVDWGNEQFF
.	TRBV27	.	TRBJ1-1	TGTGCCAGCAGTTTAAGGTCCAGGGGAACTGAAGCTTTCTTT	CASSLRSRGTEAFF
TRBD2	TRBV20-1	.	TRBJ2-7	TGCAGTGCTCCCCCTCCGACTAGCGGGAGTGAACCATCCTACGAGCAGTACTTC	CSAPPPTSGSEPSYEQYF
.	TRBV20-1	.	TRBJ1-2	TGCAGTGCTAGTAGTGAGGATGGCTACACCTTC	CSASSEDGYTF
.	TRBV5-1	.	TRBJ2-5	TGCGCCAGCTGTAGGGGGTCTGGGCGGGAGACCCAGTACTTC	CASCRGSGRETQYF
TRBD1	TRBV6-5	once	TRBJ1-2	TGTGCCAGCAGTTACTCGCGGGTTGGCGGCAGGGGGCTAGCTAACTATGGCTACACCTTC	CASSYSRVGGRGLANYGYTF
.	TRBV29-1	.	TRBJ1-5	TGCAGCGTTGGCCGGGGCCCGAATCAGCCCCAGCATTTT	CSVGRGPNQPQHF
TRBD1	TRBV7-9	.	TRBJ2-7	TGTGCCAGCAGTTCTTCATCGAACAGGGGTTCGGCCTACGAGCAGTACTTC	CASSSSSNRGSAYEQYF
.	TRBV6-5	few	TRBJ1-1	TGTGCCAGCAGTTACATTGGGAACACTGAAGCTTTCTTT	CASSYIGNTEAFF
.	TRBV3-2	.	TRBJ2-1	TGTGCCAGCAGCGGGGGACTAGCGGGGTTCAATGAGCAGTTCTTC	CASSGGLAGFNEQFF
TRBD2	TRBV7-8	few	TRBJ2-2	TGTGCCAGCAGCTTAGCCAGCCGGCTAGCGGGAGGGCCACGGGAAGCCGGGGAGCTGTTTTTT	CASSLASRLAGGPREAGELFF
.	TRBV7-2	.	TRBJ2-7	TGTGCCAGCAGCTTAGCGCATGGGACACAATACGAGCAGTACTTC	CASSLAHGTQYEQYF
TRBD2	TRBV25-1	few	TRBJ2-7	TGTGCCAGCAGTGCCCCGGCTAGCGGGTACTACGAGCAGTACTTC	CASSAPASGYYEQYF
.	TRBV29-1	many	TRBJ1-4	TGCAGCGCTGTTAACCAAGGCAGCGCTAATGAAAAACTGTTTTTT	CSAVNQGSANEKLFF
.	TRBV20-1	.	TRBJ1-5	TGCAGTGCTAGAGTAGGGATCAATCAGCCCCAGCATTTT	CSARVGINQPQHF
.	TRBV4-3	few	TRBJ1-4	TGCGCCAGCAGCCAAGTGCCCGGGGCCCCTAATGAAAAACTGTTTTTT	CASSQVPGAPNEKLFF
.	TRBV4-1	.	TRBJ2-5	TGCGCCAGCAGCCAAGATGGGGCCACACAAGAGACCCAGTACTTC	CASSQDGATQETQYF
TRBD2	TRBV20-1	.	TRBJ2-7	TGCAGCACTAGCGAACCTTGGGGTTACGAGCAGTACTTC	CSTSEPWGYEQYF
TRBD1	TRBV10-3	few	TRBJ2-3	TGTGCCATCAGTGAGACGTGGAGACAGGGGGAAGAAGATACGCAGTATTTT	CAISETWRQGEEDTQYF
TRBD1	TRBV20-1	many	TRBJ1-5	TGCAGTGCCCACACAGGGGAAGTTCAGCCCCAGCATTTT	CSAHTGEVQPQHF
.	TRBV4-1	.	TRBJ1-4	TGCGCCAGTGAGCCAAGCCCGAATAATGAAAAACTGTTTTTT	CASEPSPNNEKLFF
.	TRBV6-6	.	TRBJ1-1	TGTGCCAGCAGTTACAAGGCGCATGAAGCTTTCTTT	CASSYKAHEAFF
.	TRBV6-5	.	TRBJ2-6	TGTGCCAGCAGTTACTCAGACAGTCCTGGGGCCAACGTCCTGACTTTC	CASSYSDSPGANVLTF
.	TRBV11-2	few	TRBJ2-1	TGTGCCAGCAGCCTCTCTCTGCAGTCCTACAATGAGCAGTTCTTC	CASSLSLQSYNEQFF